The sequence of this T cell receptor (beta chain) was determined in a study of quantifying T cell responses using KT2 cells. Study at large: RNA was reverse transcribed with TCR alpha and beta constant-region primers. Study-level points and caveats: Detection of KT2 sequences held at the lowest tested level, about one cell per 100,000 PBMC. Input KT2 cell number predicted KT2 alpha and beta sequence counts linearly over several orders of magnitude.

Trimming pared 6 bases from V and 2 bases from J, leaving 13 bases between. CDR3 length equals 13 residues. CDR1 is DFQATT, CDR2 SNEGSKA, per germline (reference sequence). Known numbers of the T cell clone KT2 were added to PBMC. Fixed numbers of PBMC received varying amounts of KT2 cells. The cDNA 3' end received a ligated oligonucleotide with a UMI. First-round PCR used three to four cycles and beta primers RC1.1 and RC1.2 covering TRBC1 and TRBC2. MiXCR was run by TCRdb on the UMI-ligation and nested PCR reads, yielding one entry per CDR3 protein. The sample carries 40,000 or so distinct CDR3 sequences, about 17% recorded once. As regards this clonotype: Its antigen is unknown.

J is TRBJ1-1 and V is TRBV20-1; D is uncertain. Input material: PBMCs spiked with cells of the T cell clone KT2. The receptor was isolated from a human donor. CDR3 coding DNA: TGCAGTGCCCGAGGCGGTTCCAACACTGAAGCTTTCTTT. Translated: CSARGGSNTEAFF.